This TCR beta chain was documented in a study of cytomegalovirus exposure and HLA in healthy donors. Generated by immunoSEQ multiplex PCR, the TCRdb table keeps only in-frame clones and is missing some. This sample has 150,000 to 200,000 clones; roughly 84% occur once, and the top ten carry roughly a tenth. Findings of the study overall: The study labeled fewer than 200 TCR beta chains cytomegalovirus-associated.

On this clone itself: Its antigen is unknown.

The receptor's source is a young man in good health and CMV-seropositive. Material for sequencing was PBMCs.

CDR3 protein: CASSQAQGGTDTQYF. The CDR3 coding sequence is TGTGCCAGTAGTCAAGCACAGGGAGGCACAGATACGCAGTATTTT. The chain carries TRBV19 and TRBJ2-3, with D possibly being TRBD1 (6 bases). Trimming cost V 5 bases and J 1 base, with 13 bases left between them. There are 15 residues in the CDR3. Germline V gene data show CDR1 as LNHDA and CDR2 as SQIVND (reference sequence).